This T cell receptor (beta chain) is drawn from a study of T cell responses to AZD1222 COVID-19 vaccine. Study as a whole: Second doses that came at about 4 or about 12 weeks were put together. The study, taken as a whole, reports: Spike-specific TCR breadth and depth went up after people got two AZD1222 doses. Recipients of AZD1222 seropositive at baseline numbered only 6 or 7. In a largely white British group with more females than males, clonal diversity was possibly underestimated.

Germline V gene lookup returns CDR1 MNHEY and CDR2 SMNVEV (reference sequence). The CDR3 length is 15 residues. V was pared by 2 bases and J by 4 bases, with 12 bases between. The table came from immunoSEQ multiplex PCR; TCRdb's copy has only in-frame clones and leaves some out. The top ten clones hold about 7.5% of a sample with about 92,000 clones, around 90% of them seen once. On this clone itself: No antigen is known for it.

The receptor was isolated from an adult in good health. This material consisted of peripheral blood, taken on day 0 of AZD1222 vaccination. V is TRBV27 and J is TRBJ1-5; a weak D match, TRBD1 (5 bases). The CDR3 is CASSLLGARNQPQHF. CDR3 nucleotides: TGTGCCAGCAGTTTACTAGGGGCTAGAAATCAGCCCCAGCATTTT.